Below, one T cell receptor beta chain is given with its context. The sample comes from a study of blood T cell repertoires in COVID-19. Overall study context: Acute and convalescent COVID-19 samples came from the United States, Italy and Spain.

Study processing details: Cell counts per sample came from amplifying reference gene primers. Clones were read by immunoSEQ multiplex PCR, and TCRdb kept only the in-frame ones, dropping some. D and trimming come from the DNA, and the V and J calls and clone size come from that table. The sample shows 150,000 to 200,000 clones, around 82% of them seen only once. V gave up 1 base and J gave up 6 bases; unmatched junction bases: 0. Per germline, CDR1 WSHSY and CDR2 SAAADI. The CDR3 spans 13 residues. V usage is TRBV10-2 and J usage is TRBJ1-2; 9 bases are shared with TRBD1. The specimen sequenced was PBMCs or T cells enriched from blood (not recorded which). This clonotype was sampled from a man aged 40-55 years who had recovered from COVID-19. CDR3 in amino acids: CASSEWTGDGYTF. CDR3 bases: TGCGCCAGCAGTGAGTGGACAGGGGATGGCTACACCTTC.